This TCR beta chain was recovered during a study of tumour-infiltrating T cells in Burkitt lymphoma. This table comes from immunoSEQ multiplex PCR, and its TCRdb copy is limited to in-frame clones, with some not included. This sample has 13,000 or so clones, with less than 90% found just once. The V and J ends lost 5 bases and 2 bases, in that order; junction bases with no gene match: 6. Germline CDR1 is MNHEY and CDR2 is SVGAGI. This CDR3 comprises 15 residues. The source of this sequence is a human donor with diffuse large B-cell lymphoma. Sequenced sample: tumor tissue. This chain uses TRBV6-5 with TRBJ1-2, with TRBD1 matching 9 bases. The CDR3 coding sequence is TGTGCCAGCAGTACGCCGGGACAGGGAAACTATGGCTACACCTTC. The encoded protein is CASSTPGQGNYGYTF.